The rows below give T cell receptor beta chains drawn from one sample of a study of cytomegalovirus exposure and HLA in healthy donors. The repertoire was sequenced with immunoSEQ multiplex PCR; TCRdb's copy has only in-frame clones and lacks some. The sample includes 75,000 to 100,000 clones, about three quarters seen only once; the top ten take 16%. The sequencing sample was made of PBMCs. These receptors came from a man aged 60 to 75 in good health and CMV-seropositive. The CDR3 runs from the conserved cysteine through the conserved F or W. The order of the fields is V gene, J gene, D gene, clone size, CDR3 DNA, CDR3 protein. D genes are given only for firm matches. The size of a clone is reported for some rows only, either as once, few or many, or as a class for expanded clones.

V gene: TRBV6-1; J gene: TRBJ1-4; D gene: TRBD1; clone size: once; CDR3 DNA: TGTGCCAGCAGCAGACAGGGGAGGGGTGAAAAACTGTTTTTT; CDR3 protein: CASSRQGRGEKLFF
V gene: TRBV14; J gene: TRBJ2-5; D gene: TRBD2; clone size: NA; CDR3 DNA: TGTGCCAGCAGCCCTCTAGCGGGGCGAGAGACCCAGTACTTC; CDR3 protein: CASSPLAGRETQYF
V gene: TRBV2; J gene: TRBJ2-3; D gene: NA; clone size: NA; CDR3 DNA: TGTGCCAGCAGTGAAGCGGGGGGTACGCAGTATTTT; CDR3 protein: CASSEAGGTQYF
V gene: TRBV2; J gene: TRBJ1-2; D gene: TRBD1; clone size: NA; CDR3 DNA: TGTGCCAGCAGTGAGACGGGACAGCCCTTCGGGGACTATGGCTACACCTTC; CDR3 protein: CASSETGQPFGDYGYTF
V gene: TRBV18; J gene: TRBJ1-1; D gene: TRBD1; clone size: NA; CDR3 DNA: TGTGCCAGCTCACCAAAGGGGGCTGGTTACACTGAAGCTTTCTTT; CDR3 protein: CASSPKGAGYTEAFF
V gene: TRBV4-3; J gene: TRBJ1-4; D gene: TRBD1; clone size: NA; CDR3 DNA: TGCGCCAGCAGCCAGGAAAGGACAGGCAGAGTGGGTGAAAAACTGTTTTTT; CDR3 protein: CASSQERTGRVGEKLFF
V gene: TRBV25-1; J gene: TRBJ1-5; D gene: NA; clone size: NA; CDR3 DNA: TGTGCCAGCAGTGAATGGACAGAGTCTAATCAGCCCCAGCATTTT; CDR3 protein: CASSEWTESNQPQHF
V gene: TRBV9; J gene: TRBJ1-2; D gene: NA; clone size: NA; CDR3 DNA: TGTGCCAGCAGCTTCGACCCCGGGACGGGGGGCGGCTACACCTTC; CDR3 protein: CASSFDPGTGGGYTF
V gene: TRBV5-4; J gene: TRBJ2-3; D gene: TRBD1; clone size: NA; CDR3 DNA: TGTGCCAGCAGCCGGACAGGCCACACAGATACGCAGTATTTT; CDR3 protein: CASSRTGHTDTQYF
V gene: TRBV19; J gene: TRBJ1-1; D gene: NA; clone size: few; CDR3 DNA: TGTGCCAGTAGTATAGTGGAGGAAGGAGGACTTGAAGCTTTCTTT; CDR3 protein: CASSIVEEGGLEAFF
V gene: TRBV14; J gene: TRBJ1-2; D gene: TRBD1; clone size: NA; CDR3 DNA: TGTGCCAGCAGCCCCAGACAGGGTCGGGGCTACACCTTC; CDR3 protein: CASSPRQGRGYTF
V gene: TRBV29-1; J gene: TRBJ2-2; D gene: TRBD2; clone size: NA; CDR3 DNA: TGCAGCGCCCTGGGTGGGGGGGGGAACACCGGGGAGCTGTTTTTT; CDR3 protein: CSALGGGGNTGELFF
V gene: TRBV5-1; J gene: TRBJ2-2; D gene: TRBD1; clone size: NA; CDR3 DNA: TGCGCCAGCCGTTATGGACAGGCGACCGGGGAGCTGTTTTTT; CDR3 protein: CASRYGQATGELFF
V gene: TRBV19; J gene: TRBJ2-2; D gene: NA; clone size: once; CDR3 DNA: TGTGCCAGTAGTACCGGGCGGGACACCGGGGAGCTGTTTTTT; CDR3 protein: CASSTGRDTGELFF
V gene: TRBV7-9; J gene: TRBJ1-3; D gene: NA; clone size: NA; CDR3 DNA: TGTGCCAGCAGCTCCGGCGGGGGGCTGGAAAACACCATATATTTT; CDR3 protein: CASSSGGGLENTIYF
V gene: TRBV18; J gene: TRBJ1-5; D gene: TRBD1; clone size: NA; CDR3 DNA: TGTGCCAGCTCACCTGCGGGACAGAAACCTTATAGCAATCAGCCCCAGCATTTT; CDR3 protein: CASSPAGQKPYSNQPQHF
V gene: TRBV5-1; J gene: TRBJ1-2; D gene: NA; clone size: NA; CDR3 DNA: TGCGCCAGCAGCTCGGACTCTAATGGCTACACCTTC; CDR3 protein: CASSSDSNGYTF
V gene: TRBV9; J gene: TRBJ2-7; D gene: TRBD1; clone size: NA; CDR3 DNA: TGTGCCAGCAGCGATTACAGGGGGGACGAGCAGTACTTC; CDR3 protein: CASSDYRGDEQYF
V gene: TRBV29-1; J gene: TRBJ2-6; D gene: NA; clone size: NA; CDR3 DNA: TGCAGCGTTGGAGGGGGGGCCAACGTCCTGACTTTC; CDR3 protein: CSVGGGANVLTF
V gene: TRBV5-1; J gene: TRBJ1-1; D gene: NA; clone size: NA; CDR3 DNA: TGCGCCAGCAGCTCCCAGGGCGGGAACACTGAAGCTTTCTTT; CDR3 protein: CASSSQGGNTEAFF
V gene: TRBV6-1; J gene: TRBJ2-1; D gene: NA; clone size: NA; CDR3 DNA: TGTGCCAGCAGCTCGACAGGAAGCTCCTACAATGAGCAGTTCTTC; CDR3 protein: CASSSTGSSYNEQFF
V gene: TRBV7-8; J gene: TRBJ2-1; D gene: NA; clone size: NA; CDR3 DNA: TGTGCCAGCAGCACAAGGGGAGAGCAGTTCTTC; CDR3 protein: CASSTRGEQFF
V gene: TRBV10-3; J gene: TRBJ1-5; D gene: NA; clone size: NA; CDR3 DNA: TGTGCCATCAGTGAACCGGGGGGCTTTCAGCCCCAGCATTTT; CDR3 protein: CAISEPGGFQPQHF
V gene: TRBV7-6; J gene: TRBJ1-5; D gene: TRBD1; clone size: NA; CDR3 DNA: TGTGCCAGCAGCTTAGTCCCTTTTCGTGGGACAGGGGCCAATCAGCCCCAGCATTTT; CDR3 protein: CASSLVPFRGTGANQPQHF
V gene: TRBV7-3; J gene: TRBJ2-7; D gene: TRBD1; clone size: once; CDR3 DNA: TGTGCCAGCAGCCTAGCCGGGACAGGCTACGAGCAGTACTTC; CDR3 protein: CASSLAGTGYEQYF
V gene: TRBV30; J gene: TRBJ1-1; D gene: NA; clone size: NA; CDR3 DNA: TGTGCCTGGAGTGATGGACAGTCTGAAGCTTTCTTT; CDR3 protein: CAWSDGQSEAFF
V gene: TRBV5-1; J gene: TRBJ1-1; D gene: NA; clone size: NA; CDR3 DNA: TGCGCCAGCAGTGGGGGAGGGGGGCTGATGAACACTGAAGCTTTCTTT; CDR3 protein: CASSGGGGLMNTEAFF
V gene: TRBV5-1; J gene: TRBJ2-7; D gene: TRBD1; clone size: NA; CDR3 DNA: TGCGCCAGCAGGCAGACAGGGAGCTCCTACGAGCAGTACTTC; CDR3 protein: CASRQTGSSYEQYF
V gene: TRBV19; J gene: TRBJ2-7; D gene: TRBD1; clone size: once; CDR3 DNA: TGTGCCAGTAGTATTGACAGGGGGTACGGGCAGTACTTC; CDR3 protein: CASSIDRGYGQYF
V gene: TRBV30; J gene: TRBJ1-5; D gene: TRBD1; clone size: NA; CDR3 DNA: TGTGCCTGGAGGGAACAGGGGCGCAATCAGCCCCAGCATTTT; CDR3 protein: CAWREQGRNQPQHF
V gene: TRBV9; J gene: TRBJ2-2; D gene: TRBD2; clone size: NA; CDR3 DNA: TGTGCCAGCAGCCCGGGCGGCCGGGAGGGGGCCGGGGAGCTGTTTTTT; CDR3 protein: CASSPGGREGAGELFF
V gene: TRBV29-1; J gene: TRBJ2-1; D gene: TRBD1; clone size: NA; CDR3 DNA: TGCAGCGTTGAAATAGGACAGGTACCATCCGAGTTCTTC; CDR3 protein: CSVEIGQVPSEFF
V gene: TRBV7-3; J gene: TRBJ2-7; D gene: TRBD1; clone size: NA; CDR3 DNA: TGTGCCAGCAGCGTCGACAGGGGCTACGAGCAGTACTTC; CDR3 protein: CASSVDRGYEQYF
V gene: TRBV10-3; J gene: TRBJ1-6; D gene: NA; clone size: NA; CDR3 DNA: TGTGCCATCAGTGTAGTATTGGGGGGATCCTCACCCCTCCACTTT; CDR3 protein: CAISVVLGGSSPLHF
V gene: TRBV18; J gene: TRBJ1-2; D gene: NA; clone size: NA; CDR3 DNA: TGTGCCAGCTCACCCCTCGGGGAAAGCTACACCTTC; CDR3 protein: CASSPLGESYTF
V gene: TRBV5-1; J gene: TRBJ2-5; D gene: NA; clone size: NA; CDR3 DNA: TGCGCCAGCAGCGTCCAGGGGTGGCGGGAGACCCAGTACTTC; CDR3 protein: CASSVQGWRETQYF
V gene: TRBV9; J gene: TRBJ1-5; D gene: TRBD1; clone size: NA; CDR3 DNA: TGTGCCAGCAGCGTAGGGGGGACAGGCCCAAATCAGCCCCAGCATTTT; CDR3 protein: CASSVGGTGPNQPQHF
V gene: TRBV18; J gene: TRBJ2-7; D gene: TRBD1; clone size: NA; CDR3 DNA: TGTGCCAGCTCACGAGGACAGGGGGAAATGTACGAGCAGTACTTC; CDR3 protein: CASSRGQGEMYEQYF
V gene: TRBV6-1; J gene: TRBJ2-7; D gene: NA; clone size: few; CDR3 DNA: TGTGCCAGCAGTGGGGGCCCGCTAGTCGAGCAGTACTTC; CDR3 protein: CASSGGPLVEQYF
V gene: TRBV28; J gene: TRBJ2-1; D gene: TRBD2; clone size: NA; CDR3 DNA: TGTGCCAGCAGACCACCGGGCGGGGGATACAATGAGCAGTTCTTC; CDR3 protein: CASRPPGGGYNEQFF
V gene: TRBV19; J gene: TRBJ1-1; D gene: NA; clone size: NA; CDR3 DNA: TGTGCCAGTAGAAACTCCCCCCTCGGACAATCGGCTTTCTTT; CDR3 protein: CASRNSPLGQSAFF
V gene: TRBV30; J gene: TRBJ2-5; D gene: TRBD1; clone size: NA; CDR3 DNA: TGTGCCTGGAGTGACATCGCGACAGGGAGCCTAGAGACCCAGTACTTC; CDR3 protein: CAWSDIATGSLETQYF
V gene: TRBV2; J gene: TRBJ2-3; D gene: TRBD2; clone size: NA; CDR3 DNA: TGTGCCAGCAGTGGACTAGCGGTTAGCACAGATACGCAGTATTTT; CDR3 protein: CASSGLAVSTDTQYF
V gene: TRBV5-1; J gene: TRBJ2-7; D gene: TRBD1; clone size: NA; CDR3 DNA: TGCGCCAGCAGCTGGGGGGACAGGGGCTACGAGCAGTACTTC; CDR3 protein: CASSWGDRGYEQYF
V gene: TRBV30; J gene: TRBJ1-1; D gene: TRBD1; clone size: few; CDR3 DNA: TGTGCCTCTACGACAGGGCACACTGAAGCTTTCTTT; CDR3 protein: CASTTGHTEAFF
V gene: TRBV6-1; J gene: TRBJ2-7; D gene: TRBD1; clone size: NA; CDR3 DNA: TGTGCCAGCAGAGCGGACAGGGTCTTGGAGCAGTACTTC; CDR3 protein: CASRADRVLEQYF
V gene: TRBV7-9; J gene: TRBJ2-7; D gene: NA; clone size: NA; CDR3 DNA: TGTGCCAGCAGCTTACAGGGGTTAAGGGGCGAGCAGTACTTC; CDR3 protein: CASSLQGLRGEQYF
V gene: TRBV19; J gene: TRBJ2-1; D gene: NA; clone size: once; CDR3 DNA: TGTGCCAGTAGTCTAACAGGGTTCTACAATGAGCAGTTCTTC; CDR3 protein: CASSLTGFYNEQFF
V gene: TRBV27; J gene: TRBJ2-2; D gene: NA; clone size: NA; CDR3 DNA: TGTGCCAGCAGTCCCATCTTGGGAGGTTTGAACACCGGGGAGCTGTTTTTT; CDR3 protein: CASSPILGGLNTGELFF